Included here is one TCR beta chain sequence, with context. Researchers barred patients who had uncontrolled infection, other autoimmune disease, pregnancy or lactation. V was clipped by 7 bases and J by 10 bases; unmatched bases: 17. This CDR3 has 16 amino acids. Per the germline V gene, CDR1 is MDHEN and CDR2 is SYDVKM. The data were obtained in a study of T cells in Graves' hyperthyroidism and ophthalmopathy. The CDR3 regions of TCR beta were amplified from RNA transcripts. During a first-round RT-PCR of the TCR CDR3, the HTBI primer set was used. From the multiplex PCR reads, TCRdb called clonotypes with MiXCR, one entry per CDR3 protein. The table includes approximately 560,000 distinct CDR3 sequences, 15% to 19% detected once.

Source material: blood. The V gene is TRBV28, the J gene TRBJ2-1; TRBD1 aligns across 9 bases. The TCR comes from a woman aged 30 to 39 with Graves' hyperthyroidism. CDR3 sequence reads: CASTAPGTGKPTEQFF. The CDR3, as DNA: TGTGCCAGCACCGCTCCCGGGACAGGGAAGCCTACGGAGCAGTTCTTC.